The entry below describes one T cell receptor beta chain. The target antigen is unknown. The sample belongs to a study of cytomegalovirus exposure and HLA in healthy donors. Overall study findings and caveats: Earlier analysis found most TCR beta V segments productive about 90% or about 30% of the time. Researchers reportedly found TCR beta sequences accurately predicted most subjects' HLA-A and HLA-B alleles.

Each of the donors was a healthy bone marrow donor. At sampling all donors were nominally healthy, likely with unrecorded immune exposures. Germline assignment: CDR1 SGHAT and CDR2 FQNNGV. Unmatched junction bases numbered 4, after V lost 5 bases and J lost 2 bases. The CDR3 runs 15 residues. Vbeta (60) and Jbeta (13) primers were used in the PCR. The data were produced by immunoSEQ multiplex PCR, yet TCRdb's version contains in-frame clones alone and is incomplete. In the table there are around 200,000 clones, 65% to 80% of which are singletons. V is TRBV11-2 and J is TRBJ2-7, with 12 bases fitting TRBD2. The sequence was collected from a man between 40 and 49 years old in good health and CMV-seronegative. The sequenced sample was PBMCs. The CDR3 is CASSLGLAGTYEQYF. The CDR3, as DNA: TGTGCCAGCAGCCTAGGACTAGCGGGAACCTACGAGCAGTACTTC.